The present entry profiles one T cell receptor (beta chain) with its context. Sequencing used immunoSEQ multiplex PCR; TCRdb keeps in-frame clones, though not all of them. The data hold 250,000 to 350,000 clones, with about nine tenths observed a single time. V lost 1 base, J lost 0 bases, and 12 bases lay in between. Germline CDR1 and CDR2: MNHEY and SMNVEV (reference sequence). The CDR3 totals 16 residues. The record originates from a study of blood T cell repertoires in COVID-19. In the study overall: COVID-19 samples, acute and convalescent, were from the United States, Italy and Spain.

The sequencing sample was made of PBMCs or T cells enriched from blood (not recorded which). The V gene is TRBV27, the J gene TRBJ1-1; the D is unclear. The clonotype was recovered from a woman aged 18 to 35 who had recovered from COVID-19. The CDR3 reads CASSLFSVNMNTEAFF. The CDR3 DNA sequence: TGTGCCAGCAGTTTATTTAGCGTTAACATGAACACTGAAGCTTTCTTT.